These 14 T cell receptor beta chains came from one sample sequenced in a study of shared clonotypes between healthy human individuals. TCRdb keeps only in-frame clones here, not all; method: immunoSEQ multiplex PCR. The repertoire holds about 640,000 clones, with roughly 70% as singletons. The material sequenced was memory CD4+ T cells sorted from blood. Subset here: CD45RA-negative fraction. The receptors originated from a woman aged 30 to 39 in good health.

This chain uses TRBV4-1 with TRBJ2-1, with 8 bases matching TRBD2. CDR3 length equals 16 residues. CDR1 MGHRA and CDR2 YSYEKL come from the germline V gene. Unmatched junction bases numbered 8, after V lost 2 bases and J lost 5 bases. DNA for the CDR3: TGCGCCAGCAGCCAAAGGGTACTGCGGGAGGACAATGAGCAGTTCTTC. The encoded protein is CASSQRVLREDNEQFF.

This chain joins TRBV18 and TRBJ1-2; TRBD1 might be the D (6 bases). The CDR3 is 19 residues long. The V and J ends lost 1 base and 1 base respectively, with 22 bases between them. CDR1 is KGHSH and CDR2 is LQKENI in the germline V gene. CDR3 bases: TGTGCCAGCTCACCACAGGACCAGTTCTCGAGGGGGAATAACTATGGCTACACCTTC. Amino acid sequence: CASSPQDQFSRGNNYGYTF.

This clone came up once. CDR3 amino acids: CASSMGETEAFF. DNA of the CDR3: TGCGCCAGCAGTATGGGTGAGACTGAAGCTTTCTTT. The chain carries TRBV5-1 and TRBJ1-1, with D unresolved. V dropped 5 bases and J dropped 5 bases, with 10 bases sitting between them. The CDR3 loop spans 12 amino acids. Per the germline V gene, CDR1 is SGHRS and CDR2 is YFSETQ.

This clone was seen more than once but under ten times. This same CDR3 is encoded by further DNA sequences in the sample. J is TRBJ2-1 and V is TRBV11-2; 8 nucleotides line up with TRBD1. The CDR3 is made up of 17 amino acids. Germline CDR1 reads SGHAT; CDR2 reads FQNNGV. Trimming took 0 bases from V and 4 from J; bases not matched to a gene: 8. CDR3 sequence: CASSLDGGTGGYNEQFF. The CDR3 DNA sequence: TGTGCCAGCAGCTTAGATGGAGGGACAGGAGGATACAATGAGCAGTTCTTC.

To note about this clone: At the DNA level, this CDR3 is encoded by other sequences in the same sample as well. The gene calls are TRBV18 and TRBJ2-7, with 9 bases aligning to TRBD1. This CDR3 comprises 15 residues. CDR1 is KGHSH, CDR2 LQKENI, per germline. Germline trimming cut 3 bases from V and 0 bases from J; bases unmatched to any gene: 3. The CDR3 protein is CASSPGTGTSYEQYF. The DNA of the CDR3 is TGTGCCAGCTCACCCGGGACAGGGACCTCCTACGAGCAGTACTTC. The entire variable domain, with the rest obtained from reference TRBV18 and TRBJ2-7, is as follows: NAGVMQNPRHLVRRRGQEARLRCSPMKGHSHVYWYRQLPEEGLKFMVYLQKENIIDESGMPKERFSAEFPKEGPSILRIQQVVRGDSAAYFCASSPGTGTSYEQYFGPGTRLTVT.

The chain carries TRBV27 and TRBJ1-5, with TRBD1 matching 8 bases. The CDR3 loop spans 15 amino acids. CDR1 and CDR2 (germline): MNHEY, SMNVEV (reference sequence). The V gene end was trimmed by 6 bases and the J gene end by 2 bases; junction bases not matched to a gene: 6. The CDR3 is CASRPRGLGNQPQHF. CDR3 in DNA: TGTGCCAGCAGGCCCAGGGGGCTGGGCAATCAGCCCCAGCATTTT.

This chain's CDR3 is CASSPAQGNNEQFF. The CDR3 bases are TGTGCCAGCAGCCCTGCCCAGGGCAACAATGAGCAGTTCTTC. The genes are TRBV4-2 and TRBJ2-1; tentative D call: TRBD1 (5 bases). CDR3 length: 14 residues. The V end lost 4 bases, the J end lost 5 bases, and 12 bases lay between the germline ends. Germline values: CDR1 LGHNA, CDR2 YNFKEQ.

The V gene is TRBV10-3, the J gene TRBJ2-2; 9 nucleotides align to TRBD1. Looked up from germline, CDR1 is ENHRY and CDR2 is SYGVKD. The CDR3 loop spans 15 amino acids. The V gene end was trimmed by 6 bases and the J gene end by 9 bases; junction bases not matched to a gene: 11. The CDR3 DNA sequence: TGTGCCATCAGCCCGGGACAGGGTTATTCGCGGGAGCTGTTTTTT. It codes for CAISPGQGYSRELFF.

The CDR3 region has the DNA TGTGCCAGCAGCCCGCTCCGGAATCAGCCCCAGCATTTT. Encoded protein: CASSPLRNQPQHF. This chain uses TRBV7-8 with TRBJ1-5, with no clear D. CDR1 is SGHVS, CDR2 FQNEAQ, per germline. The CDR3 is 13 residues long. V lost 5 bases and J lost 4, with 9 bases in between.

The rearrangement links TRBV2 to TRBJ2-2, with D maybe TRBD1 (6 bases). V shed 6 bases and J shed 0 bases, with 11 bases lying between them. This CDR3 contains 15 residues. From germline, CDR1 is SNHLY and CDR2 FYNNEI. CDR3 region: CASRRQDANTGELFF. DNA for the CDR3: TGTGCCAGCAGGAGACAGGACGCGAACACCGGGGAGCTGTTTTTT.

This chain links TRBV27 with TRBJ2-5, with D uncertain. CDR1 is MNHEY and CDR2 is SMNVEV in the germline V gene (reference sequence). V dropped 7 bases and J dropped 2 bases, with 5 bases sitting between them. The length of the CDR3 is 11 residues. The CDR3 is CASKVQETQYF. The DNA for the CDR3 is TGTGCCAGCAAAGTGCAAGAGACCCAGTACTTC.

V gene TRBV6-4 combines with J gene TRBJ1-4, with 8 bases fitting TRBD1. This CDR3 is built from 16 residues. The J segment lost 7 bases and the V segment lost 6 bases, leaving 13 bases of the junction unmatched. Germline values: CDR1 MRHNA, CDR2 SNTAGT. The CDR3 DNA is TGTGCCAGCAGCCCTCTTCCAGGGGGCGCAAGTGAAAAACTGTTTTTT. Translating it yields CASSPLPGGASEKLFF.

The V call is TRBV10-3, the J call TRBJ1-5; 7 positions match TRBD1. Germline V gives CDR1 ENHRY, CDR2 SYGVKD. Trimming took 3 bases from V and 1 from J; bases not matched to a gene: 6. The CDR3 is 16 amino acids. DNA of the CDR3: TGTGCCATCAGTGAAGGAGGACAGGCCAGCAATCAGCCCCAGCATTTT. This codes for CAISEGGQASNQPQHF.

V usage is TRBV5-1 and J usage is TRBJ2-5; TRBD2 aligns across 11 bases. V lost 2 bases and J lost 1; bases outside the gene matches: 1. The CDR3 has 15 amino acids. Germline lookup yields CDR1 SGHRS and CDR2 YFSETQ. CDR3 residues: CASSFGTSGQETQYF. In DNA, the CDR3 is TGCGCCAGCAGCTTCGGGACTAGCGGCCAAGAGACCCAGTACTTC. The complete variable domain, with remaining parts taken from reference TRBV5-1 and TRBJ2-5, reads KAGVTQTPRYLIKTRGQQVTLSCSPISGHRSVSWYQQTPGQGLQFLFEYFSETQRNKGNFPGRFSGRQFSNSRSEMNVSTLELGDSALYLCASSFGTSGQETQYFGPGTRLLVL.